Listed here are 11 T cell receptor beta chains from one sample, sequenced in a study of T cell repertoires in cytomegalovirus infection. Antigen specificity for these receptors is unknown. TCRdb redid the calling of the reads with MiXCR, one entry per CDR3 protein. This table holds approximately 300,000 distinct CDR3 sequences, almost 30% found once. Material: cultured PBMCs, obtained from culture after CMV antigen stimulation. The receptors were gathered from a human donor in good health (CMV status not recorded). Some clones in this sample may be carry-over from other donors' samples.

This clonotype turned up a few times. The rearrangement joins TRBV7-3 to TRBJ2-1, with TRBD2 identical over 8 bases. CDR3 length: 15 residues. The V gene end was trimmed by 4 bases and the J gene end by 7 bases; junction bases not matched to a gene: 9. Germline assignment: CDR1 SGHTA and CDR2 FQGTGA. The CDR3 DNA reads as TGTGCCAGCAGCTCCCAGGGACTAGGGGGAAATGAGCAGTTCTTC. The encoded protein is CASSSQGLGGNEQFF.

This clonotype appeared once. CDR3 bases: TGTGCCAGCAGTTTCCGACAGGGTAGAAATGAGCAGTTCTTC. Encoded protein: CASSFRQGRNEQFF. The chain joins TRBV12-3 or TRBV12-4 to TRBJ2-1; 7 bases are a match to TRBD1. Trimming at V came to 3 bases and at J to 7 bases, leaving 6 bases not matched to a gene. The CDR3 has 14 amino acids.

The chain is built from TRBV4-2 and TRBJ1-4; 7 nucleotides agree with TRBD1. Germline loops: CDR1 LGHNA, CDR2 YNFKEQ. Trimming at V came to 1 base and at J to 7 bases, leaving 3 bases not matched to a gene. The CDR3 sequence is 14 residues long. CDR3 loop: CASSQGQGGEKLFF. The CDR3 DNA reads TGTGCCAGCAGCCAAGGACAGGGTGGTGAAAAACTGTTTTTT.

Ten or more counts support this clonotype. The V call is TRBV14, the J call TRBJ1-2; 7 nucleotides agree with TRBD1. The J segment lost 4 bases and the V segment lost 1 base, leaving 6 bases of the junction unmatched. This CDR3 is built from 15 residues. Germline values: CDR1 SGHDN, CDR2 FVKESK. For the CDR3, the DNA is TGTGCCAGCAGCCAAGGCAGGGGGATAAGCTATGGCTACACCTTC. Translating gives CASSQGRGISYGYTF.

This clonotype was seen only a few times. This sequence joins TRBV5-1 and TRBJ2-1, with 7 positions matching TRBD2. The CDR3 runs to 16 residues. Germline lookup yields CDR1 SGHRS and CDR2 YFSETQ. V shed 2 bases, J shed 0 bases, and the junction held 5 bases outside the gene matches. CDR3 region: CASSLGRERSYNEQFF. In DNA, the CDR3 is TGCGCCAGCAGCTTAGGGCGGGAGCGCTCCTACAATGAGCAGTTCTTC. Based on the CDR3 plus reference TRBV5-1 and TRBJ2-1, the full variable domain is KAGVTQTPRYLIKTRGQQVTLSCSPISGHRSVSWYQQTPGQGLQFLFEYFSETQRNKGNFPGRFSGRQFSNSRSEMNVSTLELGDSALYLCASSLGRERSYNEQFFGPGTRLTVL.

Here the CDR3 reads CASSFGTDSDYSPLHF. CDR3 bases: TGTGCCAGCAGCTTCGGGACAGACTCTGACTATTCACCCCTCCACTTT. The chain combines TRBV5-4 with TRBJ1-6; TRBD1 agrees at 7 bases. The germline CDR1 and CDR2 sequences are SGHNT and YYREEE (reference sequence). The trim removed 2 bases at V and 8 bases at J, leaving 10 bases unmatched. The CDR3 contains 16 residues.

The gene calls are TRBV7-6 and TRBJ2-3; perhaps TRBD2 as D (6 bases). Germline values: CDR1 SGHVS, CDR2 FNYEAQ. The germline V and J ends were trimmed by 2 bases and 3 bases, with 12 bases remaining between them. The CDR3 runs 15 residues. The CDR3 region is CASSLRLARTDTQYF. The CDR3 DNA reads TGTGCCAGCAGCTTACGGCTAGCGAGGACAGATACGCAGTATTTT.

This clonotype was seen a handful of times. This sequence joins TRBV6-6 and TRBJ2-3; D call uncertain. The CDR3 is made up of 13 amino acids. CDR1 and CDR2 (germline): MNHNY, SVGAGI (reference sequence). V shed 2 bases and J shed 1 base, with 4 bases lying between them. CDR3 DNA sequence: TGTGCCAGCAGTTACCCTGGCACAGATACGCAGTATTTT. Translated, it gives CASSYPGTDTQYF.

This clonotype was counted only a few times. V is TRBV6-1 and J is TRBJ2-4; D possibly corresponds to TRBD1 (5 bases). Germline V gene lookup returns CDR1 MNHNS and CDR2 SASEGT. With 3 bases removed from V and 4 bases from J, the gap between germline ends came to 10 bases. This CDR3 comprises 14 residues. The CDR3 DNA reads as TGTGCCAGCAGTGATGACAGAATTAAAAACATTCAGTACTTC. It yields the protein CASSDDRIKNIQYF.

This clonotype occurred a few times. The chain has TRBV30 and TRBJ2-1; 9 bases are shared with TRBD2. Trimming took 0 bases from V and 9 from J; bases not matched to a gene: 12. The germline V gene has CDR1 GTSNPN and CDR2 SVGIG (reference sequence). The CDR3 sequence is 16 residues long. CDR3 nucleotides: TGTGCCTGGAGTGTACTGGCAGCGGGAGGCCGGGGTGAGCAGTTCTTC. The encoded protein is CAWSVLAAGGRGEQFF.

The gene calls are TRBV28 and TRBJ2-1, with D perhaps TRBD2 (6 bases). Germline assignment: CDR1 MDHEN and CDR2 SYDVKM. Trimming took off 7 bases at V and 6 bases at J, with 22 bases between the two ends. The CDR3 is made up of 16 amino acids. CDR3 sequence: CASNRRGRFFVNEQFF. The CDR3 bases are TGTGCCAGCAACCGACGGGGGAGGTTCTTCGTCAATGAGCAGTTCTTC.